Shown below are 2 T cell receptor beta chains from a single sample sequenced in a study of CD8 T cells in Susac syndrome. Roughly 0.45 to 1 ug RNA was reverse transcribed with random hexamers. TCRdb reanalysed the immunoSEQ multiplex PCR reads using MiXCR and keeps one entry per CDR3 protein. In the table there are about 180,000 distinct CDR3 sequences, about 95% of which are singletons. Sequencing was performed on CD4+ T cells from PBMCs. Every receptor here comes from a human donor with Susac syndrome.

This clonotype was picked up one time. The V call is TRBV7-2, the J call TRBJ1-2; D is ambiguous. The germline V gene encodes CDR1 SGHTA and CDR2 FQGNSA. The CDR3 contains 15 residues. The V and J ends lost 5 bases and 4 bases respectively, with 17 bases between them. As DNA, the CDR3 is TGTGCCAGCAGCCCTGTAGGCGGAGACTTCTATGGCTACACCTTC. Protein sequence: CASSPVGGDFYGYTF.

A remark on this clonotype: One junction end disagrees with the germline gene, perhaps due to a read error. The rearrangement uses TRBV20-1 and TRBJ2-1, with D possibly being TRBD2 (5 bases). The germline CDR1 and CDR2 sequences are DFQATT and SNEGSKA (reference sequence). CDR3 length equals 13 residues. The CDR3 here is CSARGGSLVGQFF. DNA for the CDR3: TGCAGTGCGAGAGGAGGTAGTTTGGTCGGGCAGTTCTTC.